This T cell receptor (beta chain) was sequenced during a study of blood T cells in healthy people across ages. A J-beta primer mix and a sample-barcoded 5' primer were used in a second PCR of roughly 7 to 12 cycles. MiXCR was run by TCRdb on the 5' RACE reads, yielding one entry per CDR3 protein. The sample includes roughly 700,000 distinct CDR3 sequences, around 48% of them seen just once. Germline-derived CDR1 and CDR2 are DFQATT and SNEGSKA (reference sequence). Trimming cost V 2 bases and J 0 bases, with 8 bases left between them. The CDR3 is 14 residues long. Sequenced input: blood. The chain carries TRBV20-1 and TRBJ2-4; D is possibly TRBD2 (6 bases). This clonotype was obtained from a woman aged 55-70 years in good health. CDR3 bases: TGCAGTGCTAGAAAGGGACTAGCCAAAAACATTCAGTACTTC. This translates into CSARKGLAKNIQYF.